This T cell receptor (beta chain) was recorded in a study of T-cell memory formation after mild COVID-19. Study at large: In these data, TCR clusters were largely donor specific. Study conclusions and caveats: Cross-reactive memory apparently joined, as some responding clones appeared in pre-infection memory. Contracting CD4+ clones lay largely in CM and EM, with CD8+ ones residing in EMRA.

TCRdb passed the 5' RACE reads through MiXCR, listing each CDR3 protein once. The table includes about 440,000 distinct CDR3 sequences, approximately 20% detected once. V lost 0 bases, J lost 9 bases, and 7 bases lay in between. CDR1 is SGHVS, CDR2 FQNEAQ, per germline. This CDR3 contains 12 residues. This clonotype has ten or more counts. What it binds is not known. This sequence was found in an adult woman who had mild COVID-19 (a few samples of this study predate the infection). Cell type and time point are not known. V is TRBV7-8 and J is TRBJ2-3; D is unresolved. Sequencing was performed on PBMCs or a T cell subset sorted from them (not recorded which). CDR3 in DNA: TGTGCCAGCAGCTTAGCGCACTACACGCAGTATTTT. Translating it yields CASSLAHYTQYF. The full variable domain, in which reference TRBV7-8 and TRBJ2-3 provide the parts outside the CDR3, is GAGVSQSPRYKVAKRGQDVALRCDPISGHVSLFWYQQALGQGPEFLTYFQNEAQLDKSGLPSDRFFAERPEGSVSTLKIQRTQQEDSAVYLCASSLAHYTQYFGPGTRLTVL.